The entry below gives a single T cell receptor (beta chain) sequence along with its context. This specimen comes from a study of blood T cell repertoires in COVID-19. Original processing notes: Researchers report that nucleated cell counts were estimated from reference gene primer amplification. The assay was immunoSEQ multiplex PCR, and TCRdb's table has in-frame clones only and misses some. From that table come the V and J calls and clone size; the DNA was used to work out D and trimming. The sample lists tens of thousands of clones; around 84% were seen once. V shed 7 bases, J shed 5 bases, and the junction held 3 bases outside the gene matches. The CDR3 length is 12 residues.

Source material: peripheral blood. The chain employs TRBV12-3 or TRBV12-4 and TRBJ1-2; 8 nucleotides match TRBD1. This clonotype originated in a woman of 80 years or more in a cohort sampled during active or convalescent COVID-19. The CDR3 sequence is CASTRQGYGYTF. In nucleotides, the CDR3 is TGTGCCAGCACGAGACAGGGGTATGGCTACACCTTC.